This TCR beta chain was observed in a study of spatial heterogeneity in lung cancer. For the study at large: Raw reads showed each unique TCR and UMI combination turning up more than ten times on average.

This sample's time point: sample taken at primary tumor resection. Material for sequencing was whole RNA from tumor, nontumor lung or frozen PBMC, left unsorted. This clonotype is categorized as medium-sized. TCRdb ran MiXCR on the 5' RACE reads and lists one entry per CDR3 protein. The data show about 5,800 distinct CDR3 sequences, 13% seen once. The material sequenced was normal lung tissue next to the tumor, taken at surgery. The origin of this receptor is a female donor with early-stage non-small cell lung cancer.

In DNA form, the CDR3 reads TGTGCCAGCAGTTACGACATCTATCAGCCCCAGCATTTT. Encoded protein: CASSYDIYQPQHF. V is TRBV6-6 and J is TRBJ1-5; D gene ambiguous. The germline V gene encodes CDR1 MNHNY and CDR2 SVGAGI (reference sequence). The V gene lost 2 bases and the J gene lost 5 bases, with 7 bases spanning the gap. The CDR3 runs 13 residues.